Listed here is a single T cell receptor beta chain. Its antigen is as yet unknown. PCR or immunohistochemistry showed mismatch repair deficiency in every enrolled patient. Three pembrolizumab responders had their TCRs sequenced. The sample originates from a study of PD-1 blockade in mismatch repair-deficient tumors. Study overall: Patients had approximately 13 mismatch repair-deficient cancer types, all previously treated and progressing.

This table comes from immunoSEQ multiplex PCR, and its TCRdb copy is limited to in-frame clones, with some not included. The sample yields about 84,000 clones, over 70% seen once. Points from the study as a whole: Tumor-resident clones, often undetectable pretreatment in blood, expanded then contracted after pembrolizumab.

The ends lost 3 bases at V and 1 base at J; junction bases unmatched: 6. Germline-derived CDR1 and CDR2 are ENHRY and SYGVKD. This CDR3 comprises 17 residues. This TCR came from an adult with mismatch repair-deficient cancer. J is TRBJ2-2 and V is TRBV10-3, with 9 nucleotides matching TRBD2. The source was peripheral blood, collected 12 weeks after starting pembrolizumab. The CDR3 DNA is TGTGCCATCAGTGACATTAGCGGGAGTTTGAACACCGGGGAGCTGTTTTTT. Encoded protein: CAISDISGSLNTGELFF.